This entry concerns a single T cell receptor beta chain. This clone occurred once. The antigen this receptor binds is unknown. No base-level quality is on record; no much larger clone is a single base apart. The data derive from a study of shared clonotypes between healthy human individuals (dated by TCRdb to the early 2020s). As for the study more broadly: A couple of women and a few men aged 18 to 49 years were included in the cohort. Libraries were prepared and TCR repertoires were sequenced by different laboratories using diverse techniques, in order to increase sequencing depth and limit assay-specific biases. Blood TCR repertoires of several healthy adults were deeply sequenced to estimate repertoire size and the extent of clonotype sharing between individuals. Each donor's leukapheresis produced roughly between roughly 0.85 and 9.5 billion PBMCs. For each donor, CD4 naive and CD4 memory were each run on three plates, CD8 naive on two plates, and CD8 memory on one plate.

Trimming removed 2 bases from V and 4 bases from J, leaving 12 bases between the germline ends. CDR1 and CDR2 were assigned from the germline V gene as SGDLS and YYNGEE. Measured from the cysteine to the phenylalanine, the CDR3 is 15 residues long. Of all the DNA, just the CDR3 is kept, 45 bases in frame from base 1. The donors were healthy, HIV-negative adults with no recently reported acute infections or vaccinations. All donors were Caucasian adults living in Nashville, Tennessee, USA. CD4+ T cells were enriched by magnetic negative selection, after which naive cells were positively selected on CD45RA and the negative fraction was taken as the memory subset. After blood collection by leukapheresis, PBMCs were isolated using Ficoll-Histopaque density gradient centrifugation and then cryopreserved in the vapor phase of liquid nitrogen. Analytical flow cytometry was used to check the purity and quantity of every magnetically sorted T cell population. Each sorted fraction had its genomic DNA isolated and then quantified by UV absorbance on a Nanodrop 2000c.

Broader findings and caveats from the paper: Sampling was restricted to blood, and TCR repertoires in tissue are likely to differ from TCR repertoires in blood. Larger estimated clonotype richness was generally found for naive subsets than for memory subsets. Sharing across a handful of donors was observed for 5% to 6.5% of naive CD4, less than 4% of naive CD8, 2% to 2.5% of memory CD4, and about 0.4% of memory CD8 clonotypes. Compared with non-shared clonotypes, clonotypes shared by all four sorted-subset donors had higher generation probabilities. Because the study included only a small number of donors, the genetic and exposure-history diversity represented was limited. Based on pairwise subsampling, the degree of clonotype sharing among donors was expected to be affected by sequencing depth. Incomplete sequencing was indicated by rarefaction of sorted-subset datasets, despite the large sequencing depth.

Using the deep immunoSEQ assay, TCR CDR3 regions were amplified from genomic DNA by multiplex PCR. Extracted genomic DNA from each cell subset was distributed evenly across all wells of several immunoSEQ 96-well plates, and each plate was treated as a replicate. For sorted subsets, around 0.2 ug of genomic DNA, equivalent to 30,000 or so T cell genomes, went into each replicate PCR. Purified libraries were quantified with a Qubit 3.0 fluorometer, sized on a Bioanalyzer 2100, and re-quantified with the KAPA Library Quantification kit. Every immunoSEQ 96-well plate was sequenced on a separate single-read 150-cycle Illumina NextSeq 550 flow cell. The authors' pipeline ran thus. Because only junctional sequences without quality scores were contained in the immunoSEQ output, filtering matching that applied to full-length reads could not be performed. To assign V/J genes and CDR3, sequences were annotated against IMGT germline references using PyIR, a Python wrapper for IgBLAST v1.9. Reads with weak V/J assignments (E-value above 1e-6), missing CDR3, stop codons, out-of-frame junctions, or ambiguous translated residues were removed. A V3J clonotype was defined by an identical inferred V gene, J gene, and CDR3 amino acid sequence. Percentage overlap between repertoires was computed as shared unique clonotypes divided by the size of the smaller repertoire. RTK rarefaction, the Chao1 estimator, and Recon v2.1 estimates of unobserved clonotypes were used to assess repertoire richness. OLGA was used to compute generation probabilities for all TCRbeta clonotypes that the gDNA method yielded from a few donors. Sourced from immuneACCESS, this table was stored by TCRdb with only in-frame sequences that have V and J called. A share of the clones is absent; for the studies checked, an unresolved V gene accounts for under half, and the remainder has no known explanation. That table supplies the V and J calls and clone size; D and trimming were determined from the DNA. This sample comprises roughly 2.5 million clones, approximately 92% of them detected only once. The top ten clones comprise 0.11% to 0.15% of the sample.

The sequence derives from a young man in good health. The sample comprised naive CD4+ T cells sorted from blood. The cell subset or site label on this specimen signifies: CD45RA+ positively selected. The rearranged segments are TRBV9 and TRBJ2-2; TRBD2 might be the D gene, on 6 matching bases. The CDR3 protein: CASSVDVGGTGELFF. The DNA reads as follows: TGTGCCAGCAGCGTGGACGTGGGGGGCACCGGGGAGCTGTTTTTT.